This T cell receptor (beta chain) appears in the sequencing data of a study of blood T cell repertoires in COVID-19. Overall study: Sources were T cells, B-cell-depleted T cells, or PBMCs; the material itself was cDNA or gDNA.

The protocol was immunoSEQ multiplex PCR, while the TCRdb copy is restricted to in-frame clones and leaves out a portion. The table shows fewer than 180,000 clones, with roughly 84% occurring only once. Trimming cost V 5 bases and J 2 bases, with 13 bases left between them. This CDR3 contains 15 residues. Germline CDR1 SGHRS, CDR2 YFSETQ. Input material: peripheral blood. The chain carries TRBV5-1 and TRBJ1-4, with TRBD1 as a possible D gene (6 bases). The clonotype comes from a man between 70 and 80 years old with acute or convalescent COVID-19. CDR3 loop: CASRKGGSTNEKLFF. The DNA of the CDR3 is TGCGCCAGCAGAAAGGGGGGGAGTACTAATGAAAAACTGTTTTTT.